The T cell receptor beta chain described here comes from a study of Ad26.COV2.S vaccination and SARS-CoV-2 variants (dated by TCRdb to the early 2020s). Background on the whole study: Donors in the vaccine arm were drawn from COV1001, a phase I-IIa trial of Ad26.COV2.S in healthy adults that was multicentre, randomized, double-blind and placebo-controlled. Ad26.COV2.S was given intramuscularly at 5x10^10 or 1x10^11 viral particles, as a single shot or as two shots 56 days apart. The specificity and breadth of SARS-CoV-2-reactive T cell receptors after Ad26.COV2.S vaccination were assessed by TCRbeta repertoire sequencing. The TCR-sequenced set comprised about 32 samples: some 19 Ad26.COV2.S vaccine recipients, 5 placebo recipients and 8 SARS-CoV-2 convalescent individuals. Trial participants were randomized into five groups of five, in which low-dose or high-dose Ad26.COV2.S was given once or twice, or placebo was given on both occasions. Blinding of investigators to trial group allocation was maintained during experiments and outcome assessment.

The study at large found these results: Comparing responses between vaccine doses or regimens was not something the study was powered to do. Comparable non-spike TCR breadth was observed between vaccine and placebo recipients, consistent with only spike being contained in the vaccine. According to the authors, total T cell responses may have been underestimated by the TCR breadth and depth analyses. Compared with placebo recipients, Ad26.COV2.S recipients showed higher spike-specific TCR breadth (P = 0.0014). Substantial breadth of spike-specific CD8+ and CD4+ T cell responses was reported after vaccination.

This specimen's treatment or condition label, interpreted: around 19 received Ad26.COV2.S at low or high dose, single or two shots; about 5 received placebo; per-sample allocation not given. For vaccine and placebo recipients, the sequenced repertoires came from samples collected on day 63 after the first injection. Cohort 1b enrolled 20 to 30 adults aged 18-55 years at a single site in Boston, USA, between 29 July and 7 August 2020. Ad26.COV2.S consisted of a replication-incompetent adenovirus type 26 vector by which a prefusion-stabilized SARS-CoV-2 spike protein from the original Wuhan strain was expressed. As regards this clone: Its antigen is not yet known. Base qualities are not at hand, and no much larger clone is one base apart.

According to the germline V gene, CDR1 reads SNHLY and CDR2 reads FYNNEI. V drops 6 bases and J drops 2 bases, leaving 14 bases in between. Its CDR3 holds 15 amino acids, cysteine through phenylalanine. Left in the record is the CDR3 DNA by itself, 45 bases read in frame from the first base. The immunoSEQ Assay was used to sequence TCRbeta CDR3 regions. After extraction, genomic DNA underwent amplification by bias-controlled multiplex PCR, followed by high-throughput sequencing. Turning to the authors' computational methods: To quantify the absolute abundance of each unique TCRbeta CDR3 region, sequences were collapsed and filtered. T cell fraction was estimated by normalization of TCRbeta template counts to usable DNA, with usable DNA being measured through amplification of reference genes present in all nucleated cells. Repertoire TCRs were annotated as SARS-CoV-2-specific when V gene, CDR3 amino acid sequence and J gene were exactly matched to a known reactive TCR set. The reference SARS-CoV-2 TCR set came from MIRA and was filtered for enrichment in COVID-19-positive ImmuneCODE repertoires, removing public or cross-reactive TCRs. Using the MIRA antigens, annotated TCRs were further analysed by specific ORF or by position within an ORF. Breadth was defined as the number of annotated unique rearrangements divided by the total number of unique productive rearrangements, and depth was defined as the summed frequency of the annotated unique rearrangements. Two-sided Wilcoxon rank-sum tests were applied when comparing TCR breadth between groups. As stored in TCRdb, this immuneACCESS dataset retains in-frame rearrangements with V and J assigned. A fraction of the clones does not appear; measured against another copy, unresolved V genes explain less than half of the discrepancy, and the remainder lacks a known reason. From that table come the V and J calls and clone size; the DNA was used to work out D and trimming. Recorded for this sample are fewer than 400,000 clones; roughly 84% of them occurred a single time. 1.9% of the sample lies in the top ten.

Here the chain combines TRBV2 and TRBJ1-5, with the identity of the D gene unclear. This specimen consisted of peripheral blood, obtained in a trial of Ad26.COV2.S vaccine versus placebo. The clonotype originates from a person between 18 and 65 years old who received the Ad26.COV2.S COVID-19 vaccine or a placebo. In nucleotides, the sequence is TGTGCCAGCAGGGAGTCCCTTACCGGCAATCAGCCCCAGCATTTT. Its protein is CASRESLTGNQPQHF.